This entry concerns a single T cell receptor beta chain. Antigen specificity is unknown. The sample belongs to a study of T cell responses to AZD1222 COVID-19 vaccine. Whole-study context: Analysis merged second doses at about 4 or about 12 weeks. Study observations and caveats: With dominance at 160-218 and 743-854, vaccine-associated CD4 TCRs spanned spike.

CDR1 is SGHRS, CDR2 YFSETQ, per germline. The CDR3 is 20 amino acids. Trimming removed 0 bases from V and 5 bases from J; junction bases left unmatched: 18. Clones were read by immunoSEQ multiplex PCR, and TCRdb kept only the in-frame ones, dropping some. Of more than 95,000 clones in the sample, about 89% are singletons; the top ten hold around 20%. Sequenced material: peripheral blood, taken on day 0 of AZD1222 vaccination. V gene TRBV5-1 combines with J gene TRBJ1-4, with 8 bases matching TRBD1. This clonotype originated in an adult in good health. As DNA, the CDR3 is TGCGCCAGCAGCTTGGATTCCCGGACAGGGAGGTGGAATGGGAATGAAAAACTGTTTTTT. Translation gives CASSLDSRTGRWNGNEKLFF.